This note documents a single T cell receptor beta chain sequence. CDR3 length: 14 amino acids. The germline V gene encodes CDR1 SGHDT and CDR2 YYEEEE. V was clipped by 3 bases and J by 3 bases; unmatched bases: 4. The sample comes from a study of blood T cell repertoires in COVID-19. Background on the study: Spain, Italy and the United States supplied samples that represented acute and convalescent COVID-19. The cDNA or gDNA used as material had been derived from T cells, B-cell-depleted T cells, or PBMCs.

Per the authors' pipeline: Quantification of nucleated cells was approximated via reference gene primer amplification. The protocol was immunoSEQ multiplex PCR, while the TCRdb copy is restricted to in-frame clones and leaves out a portion. V, J and clone size are taken as reported in that table, and D and trimming were inferred from the DNA itself. The table includes tens of thousands of clones, around 88% detected once. Sample: peripheral blood. The source of this sequence is a man aged 50 to 60 with active COVID-19. The chain recombines TRBV5-6 with TRBJ2-3; 7 bases align to TRBD2. The CDR3 nucleotides read TGTGCCAGCAGCTGGGACTATCGGACAGATACGCAGTATTTT. This encodes CASSWDYRTDTQYF.